This section outlines one T cell receptor (beta chain) sequence together with its context. There is no known antigen for this receptor. There are no base qualities to consult, and no much larger clone falls within one base. The source of the sample is a study of T cell repertoires in cytomegalovirus infection (dated by TCRdb to between 2018 and 2020). Notes on the research overall: Donor HLA type was relevant to the analysis, as public TCR beta signatures indicated carriage of CMV infection together with the matching HLA type.

The germline V gene (reference sequence) supplies CDR1 SEHNR and CDR2 FQNEAQ. Its CDR3 holds 15 amino acids, cysteine through phenylalanine. CDR3 DNA is the only sequence kept; it has 45 bases, read in frame from the first base. The junction carries 10 bases between V and J, which are trimmed by 5 bases and 0 bases respectively. The sample was run on an Illumina HiSeq 1500. TCRdb took the public reads, trimmed them with fastp at Q25, ran MiXCR for clone calling and kept in-frame beta chains. Every CDR3 protein is listed once, alongside the most common genes and DNA of its rows. This sample is represented by about 530,000 distinct CDR3 sequences; approximately 25% of them were singletons. Roughly 13% of the sample is held by the ten biggest clonotypes. Broader findings and caveats from the paper: In the ex vivo response, HLA-C-restricted CMV-specific TCR beta clonotypes were dominant, and in two of eight donors the single most frequent clonotype came from this HLA-C-restricted group. Cumulative frequency of public TCR beta family members discriminated carriers of CMV infection plus the relevant HLA type in this cohort and an independent 352-donor cohort.

Recombination linked TRBV7-9 to TRBJ1-4; a tentative D call is TRBD1 (6 bases match). The TCR was taken from a human donor in good health (CMV status not recorded). Some clones in this sample may be carry-over from other donors' samples. The specimen was PBMCs. This receptor has the CDR3 CASSPGDATNEKLFF. The nucleotide sequence is given as TGTGCCAGCAGCCCAGGGGATGCAACTAATGAAAAACTGTTTTTT.